A selection of T cell receptor beta chains follows, all from one sample in a study of blood T cells in healthy people across ages. TCRdb processed the 5' RACE reads anew with MiXCR; each CDR3 protein has one entry. The profile shows approximately 800,000 distinct CDR3 sequences, 58% of them singletons. The specimen was blood. These receptors were collected from a young man in good health. The CDR3 runs from the conserved cysteine through the conserved F or W. D genes are given only for firm matches. Part of the rows lack a size; the others show once, few, many or a class for expanded clones.

abundance	d_gene	j_gene	v_gene	CDR3nt	CDR3aa
NA	NA	TRBJ2-3	TRBV7-2	TGTGCCAGCAGCTTAGGGGGCTATACGCAGTATTTT	CASSLGGYTQYF
NA	NA	TRBJ2-5	TRBV4-2	TGTGCCAGCAGCTCGAACCGAGGGGTAGCTGTCCCTCGGGAGCAGTACTTC	CASSSNRGVAVPREQYF
NA	NA	TRBJ2-7	TRBV6-2/TRBV6-3	TGTGCCAGCAGTTACTCGATGGCCCGGGGGATTTGGTACGAGCAGTACTTC	CASSYSMARGIWYEQYF
NA	NA	TRBJ1-2	TRBV12-3/TRBV12-4	TGTGCCAGCAGTACGCAGCGGGCCACGGCTGGGGCTAATGGCTACACCTTC	CASSTQRATAGANGYTF
once	NA	TRBJ2-5	TRBV12-3/TRBV12-4	TGTGCCAGCAGTTTATACGGGGGGCAGAATCCAAACAATGAGCAGTACTTC	CASSLYGGQNPNNEQYF
few	TRBD2	TRBJ2-7	TRBV20-1	TGCAGTGCTAGAGGTTCTAGCGGGAGAGGCTCCTACGAGCAGTACTTC	CSARGSSGRGSYEQYF
NA	TRBD1	TRBJ2-1	TRBV29-1	TGCAGCGTACCTGAGACAGGGCATGAGCAGTTCTTC	CSVPETGHEQFF
few	NA	TRBJ1-1	TRBV12-3/TRBV12-4	TGTGCCAGTTGTACCTGGCAGGGACGTATGGTGAACACTGAAGCTTTCTTT	CASCTWQGRMVNTEAFF
NA	NA	TRBJ1-2	TRBV29-1	TGCAGCGTTGAGAGTCGCAGCCGACCTTACTATGGCTACACCTTC	CSVESRSRPYYGYTF
many	NA	TRBJ2-3	TRBV2	TGTGCCAGCAGTGAAGGGGTATTTCGCACAGATACGCAGTATTTT	CASSEGVFRTDTQYF
NA	NA	TRBJ2-3	TRBV29-1	TGCAGCGTTGAAGCCCGAACAGATACGCAGTATTTT	CSVEARTDTQYF
few	NA	TRBJ2-3	TRBV4-2	TGTGCCAGCAGCCCCTCCTCCAGGACGCAGTATTTT	CASSPSSRTQYF
NA	NA	TRBJ2-7	TRBV3-1	TGTGCCAGCAGCTTTGAGGCGGGGTCGTCCTACGAGCAGTACTTC	CASSFEAGSSYEQYF
NA	NA	TRBJ2-1	TRBV20-1	TGCAGTGTGAGACAGCTCCTATCCTACAATGAGCAGTTCTTC	CSVRQLLSYNEQFF
NA	NA	TRBJ2-7	TRBV7-6	TGTGCCAGCAGCTTAGGGGACGGCCTCTACGAGCAGTACTTC	CASSLGDGLYEQYF
NA	NA	TRBJ1-4	TRBV2	TGTGCCAGCGACGCTCGGGGACGGTCTAATGAAAAACTGTTTTTT	CASDARGRSNEKLFF
NA	NA	TRBJ1-1	TRBV7-9	TGTGCCAGCAGCCCTGACGGAGGGTCTGAAGCTTTCTTT	CASSPDGGSEAFF
few	TRBD2	TRBJ2-1	TRBV5-1	TGCGCCAGCAGCCCGACTCGGACTAGCGATAGGCGGGATGAGCAGTTCTTC	CASSPTRTSDRRDEQFF
NA	NA	TRBJ2-3	TRBV7-9	TGTGCCAGCAGCTTATGGGCGGGGAGTGGAGCAGATACGCAGTATTTT	CASSLWAGSGADTQYF
once	NA	TRBJ1-1	TRBV29-1	TGCAGCGATGGGAGTCGTGGGTTCACTGAAGCTTTCTTT	CSDGSRGFTEAFF
NA	TRBD2	TRBJ2-7	TRBV5-5	TGTGCCAGCAGCTTAGGGACTAGCGGGGGTCGGTACGAGCAGTACTTC	CASSLGTSGGRYEQYF
NA	TRBD1	TRBJ1-5	TRBV28	TGTGCCAGCACCTGGACAGGGAATAGCAATCAGCCCCAGCATTTT	CASTWTGNSNQPQHF
NA	NA	TRBJ2-2	TRBV7-9	TGTGCCAGCAGCCGAGGAGCCGGGGAGCTGTTTTTT	CASSRGAGELFF
few	NA	TRBJ2-3	TRBV24-1	TGTGCCACCAGTGATTTAGACGATACGCAGTATTTT	CATSDLDDTQYF
NA	TRBD1	TRBJ1-1	TRBV20-1	TGCAGTGCCGCCCAAACAGGGGTCACTGAAGCTTTCTTT	CSAAQTGVTEAFF
NA	NA	TRBJ2-1	TRBV6-2/TRBV6-3	TGTGCCAGCACTACGGAGGGGCTCGGGGGTGAGCAGTTCTTC	CASTTEGLGGEQFF
many	NA	TRBJ2-1	TRBV12-3/TRBV12-4	TGTGCCAGCAGTTCTTGGGATGAGCAGTTCTTC	CASSSWDEQFF
NA	NA	TRBJ2-7	TRBV29-1	TGCAGCGTTGTGACTACGTCGGTCGAGCAGTACTTC	CSVVTTSVEQYF
NA	NA	TRBJ2-7	TRBV6-6	TGTGCCAGCAGCCCCCGCCGGGCGACTTATCGCTCCTACGAGCAGTACTTC	CASSPRRATYRSYEQYF
many	NA	TRBJ2-3	TRBV4-2	TGTGCCAGCAGCCAAGAAGCGCCGGGACCTAGGGGAGATACGCAGTATTTT	CASSQEAPGPRGDTQYF
few	NA	TRBJ2-7	TRBV6-6	TGTGCCAGCACCCTGGACGGCTACGAGCAGTACTTC	CASTLDGYEQYF
NA	NA	TRBJ1-5	TRBV29-1	TGCAGCGTCACTGGGACAAGCAATCAGCCCCAGCATTTT	CSVTGTSNQPQHF
few	TRBD2	TRBJ2-1	TRBV4-3	TGTGCCAGCAGCCAGGGACTAGCGGGGTACAATGAGCAGTTCTTC	CASSQGLAGYNEQFF
NA	NA	TRBJ2-7	TRBV7-2	TGTGCCAGCAGCTTCGTGGGAGGTACGGTCGGTGAGCAGTACTTC	CASSFVGGTVGEQYF
NA	TRBD1	TRBJ2-3	TRBV7-9	TGTGCCAGCAGCTTAAGTTCGGAGGGACAGGGACATACGCAGTATTTT	CASSLSSEGQGHTQYF
NA	NA	TRBJ2-1	TRBV6-1	TGTGCCAGCAGTGAAGCAGGAGGGGAATACAATGAGCAGTTCTTC	CASSEAGGEYNEQFF
once	NA	TRBJ2-2	TRBV6-2/TRBV6-3	TGTGCCAGCAGTTACTCTTACCTGACGGGAGATCGACCCTTCGGGGAGCTGTTTTTT	CASSYSYLTGDRPFGELFF
NA	TRBD2	TRBJ2-1	TRBV28	TGTGCCAGCAGTCCAGGGAGCGGGAACCTCCATGAGCAGTTCTTC	CASSPGSGNLHEQFF
NA	TRBD2	TRBJ2-1	TRBV20-1	TGCAGTAACGGGCGCTCGGGAGGGCCTGGACAGTTCTTC	CSNGRSGGPGQFF
once	NA	TRBJ1-2	TRBV7-8	TGTGCCAGCAGCTTAAACAGGGCTGGGGTCTATGGCTACACCTTC	CASSLNRAGVYGYTF
NA	TRBD2	TRBJ2-7	TRBV6-2/TRBV6-3	TGTGCCAGCAGTTACCTGACTAGCGGGAGGAACGAGCAGTACTTC	CASSYLTSGRNEQYF
once	TRBD1	TRBJ1-4	TRBV28	TGTGCCAGCAGTACCAAGACAGGGGGTCATGAAAAACTGTTTTTT	CASSTKTGGHEKLFF
NA	NA	TRBJ2-5	TRBV13	TGTGCCAGCAGCTTTATAGGGGAGGCGGCGTTCCAAGAGACCCAGTACTTC	CASSFIGEAAFQETQYF
NA	TRBD2	TRBJ2-7	TRBV10-3	TGTGCCATCGGAAACGCGGGGACTAGCGGCTACGAGCAGTACTTC	CAIGNAGTSGYEQYF
few	NA	TRBJ1-2	TRBV3-1	TGTGCCAGCAGCCAATCGCGGTATGGCTACACCTTC	CASSQSRYGYTF